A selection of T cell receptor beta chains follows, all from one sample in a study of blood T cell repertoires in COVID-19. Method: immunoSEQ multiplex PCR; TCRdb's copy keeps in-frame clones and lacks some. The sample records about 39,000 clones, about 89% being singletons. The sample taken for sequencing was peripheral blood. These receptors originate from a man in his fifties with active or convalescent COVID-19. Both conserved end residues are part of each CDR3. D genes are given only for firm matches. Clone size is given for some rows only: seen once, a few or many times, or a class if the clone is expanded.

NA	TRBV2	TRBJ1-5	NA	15	TGTGCCAGCAGTGACCGTACAGGTAGCGGATCGCCCCAGCATTTT	CASSDRTGSGSPQHF
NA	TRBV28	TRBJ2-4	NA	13	TGTGCCAGCAGTTTATCGGCTAGACGCATTCAGTACTTC	CASSLSARRIQYF
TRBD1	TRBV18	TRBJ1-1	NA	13	TGTGCCAGCTCACCCGAGGGACAGAGTGAAGCTTTCTTT	CASSPEGQSEAFF
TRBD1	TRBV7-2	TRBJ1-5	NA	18	TGTGCCAGCAGCTACGTCCTGGGGACAGGGGCTGGCAATCAGCCCCAGCATTTT	CASSYVLGTGAGNQPQHF
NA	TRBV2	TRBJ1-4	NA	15	TGTGCCAGCAGTGACAGGGGCAAGACTAATGAAAAACTGTTTTTT	CASSDRGKTNEKLFF
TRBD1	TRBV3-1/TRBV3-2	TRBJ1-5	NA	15	TGTGCCAGCAGCCAAGGACAGGGGAGCAATCAGCCCCAGCATTTT	CASSQGQGSNQPQHF
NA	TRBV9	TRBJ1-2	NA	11	TGTGCCAGCAGCGCCCTAGGCGGCTACACCTTC	CASSALGGYTF
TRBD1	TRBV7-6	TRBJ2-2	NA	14	TGTGCCAGCAGCTTACCAGGGGGCACCGGGGAGCTGTTTTTT	CASSLPGGTGELFF
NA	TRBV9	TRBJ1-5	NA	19	TGTGCCAGCAGCGTAGTGGCCTCTAGATCCCCCAATAGCAATCAGCCCCAGCATTTT	CASSVVASRSPNSNQPQHF
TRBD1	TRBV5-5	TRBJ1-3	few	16	TGTGCCAGCAGCAACCGGGACAGGGCGCCTGGAAACACCATATATTTT	CASSNRDRAPGNTIYF
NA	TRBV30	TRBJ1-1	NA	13	TGTGCCTGGAAGGGACACGGGAACACTGAAGCTTTCTTT	CAWKGHGNTEAFF
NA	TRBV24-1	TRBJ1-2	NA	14	TGTGCCACCAGTGATTTCAGCGGGAACGATGGCTACACCTTC	CATSDFSGNDGYTF
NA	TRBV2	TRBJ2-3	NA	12	TGTGCCAGCAGTGAAGAGGGAAGGGGGGGGTATTTT	CASSEEGRGGYF
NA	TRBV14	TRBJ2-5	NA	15	TGTGCCAGCAGCCAAGTCAAACTAGCCGGGGAGACCCAGTACTTC	CASSQVKLAGETQYF
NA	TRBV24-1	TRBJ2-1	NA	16	TGTGCCACCAGTGATCCACGATCCACCGGCTACAATGAGCAGTTCTTC	CATSDPRSTGYNEQFF